This TCR beta chain was sequenced during a study of cytomegalovirus exposure and HLA in healthy donors. Primers included in the PCR were 60 Vbeta and 13 Jbeta primers. Using immunoSEQ multiplex PCR, the repertoire was profiled, and TCRdb retains in-frame clones only, with some absent. The data contain some 150,000 clones, approximately 86% of them seen just once; the ten biggest clones take up approximately 6.3%. The study, taken as a whole, reports: In all likelihood, a cluster of highly shared sequence variants was a sequencing artifact.

This CDR3 spans 13 amino acids. Trimming took 4 bases from V and 1 from J, leaving 7 bases between them. The germline V gene encodes CDR1 GTSNPN and CDR2 SVGIG (reference sequence). Concerning this clone itself: Its matching antigen is unknown.

V gene TRBV30 combines with J gene TRBJ2-2, with unresolved D. The sequencing sample was made of PBMCs. The clonotype was recovered from a woman aged 45-65 years in good health and CMV-seropositive. CDR3: CAWTLRNTGELFF. The CDR3 DNA sequence: TGTGCCTGGACCCTAAGGAACACCGGGGAGCTGTTTTTT.